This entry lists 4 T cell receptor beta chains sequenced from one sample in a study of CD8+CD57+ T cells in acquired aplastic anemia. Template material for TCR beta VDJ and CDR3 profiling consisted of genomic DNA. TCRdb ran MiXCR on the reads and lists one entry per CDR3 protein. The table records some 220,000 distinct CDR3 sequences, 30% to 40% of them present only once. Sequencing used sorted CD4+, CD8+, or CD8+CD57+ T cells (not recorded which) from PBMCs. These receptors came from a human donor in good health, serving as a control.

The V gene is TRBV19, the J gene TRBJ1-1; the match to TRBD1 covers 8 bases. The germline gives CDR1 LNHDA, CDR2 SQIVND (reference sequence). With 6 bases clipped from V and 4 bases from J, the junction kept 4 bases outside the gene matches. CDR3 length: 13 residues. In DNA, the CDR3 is TGTGCCAGTAGCAACACAGGGGGCACTGAAGCTTTCTTT. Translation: CASSNTGGTEAFF. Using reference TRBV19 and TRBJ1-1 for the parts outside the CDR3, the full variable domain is DGGITQSPKYLFRKEGQNVTLSCEQNLNHDAMYWYRQDPGQGLRLIYYSQIVNDFQKGDIAEGYSVSREKKESFPLTVTSAQKNPTAFYLCASSNTGGTEAFFGQGTRLTVV.

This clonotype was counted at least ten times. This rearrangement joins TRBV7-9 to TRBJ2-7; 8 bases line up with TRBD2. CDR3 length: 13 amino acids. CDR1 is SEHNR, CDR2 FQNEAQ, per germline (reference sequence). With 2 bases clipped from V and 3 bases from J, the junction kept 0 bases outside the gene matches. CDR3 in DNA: TGTGCCAGCAGCTTACTAGCGGGCTACGAGCAGTACTTC. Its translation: CASSLLAGYEQYF. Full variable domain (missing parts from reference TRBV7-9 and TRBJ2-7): DTGVSQNPRHKITKRGQNVTFRCDPISEHNRLYWYRQTLGQGPEFLTYFQNEAQLEKSRLLSDRFSAERPKGSFSTLEIQRTEQGDSAMYLCASSLLAGYEQYFGPGTRLTVT.

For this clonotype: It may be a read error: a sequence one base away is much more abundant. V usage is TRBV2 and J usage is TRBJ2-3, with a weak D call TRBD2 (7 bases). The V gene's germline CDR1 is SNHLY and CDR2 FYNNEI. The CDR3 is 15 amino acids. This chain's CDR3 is CVSLGGRGGTDTQYF. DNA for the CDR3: TGTGTCAGCCTGGGGGGGCGGGGTGGCACAGATACGCAGTATTTT.

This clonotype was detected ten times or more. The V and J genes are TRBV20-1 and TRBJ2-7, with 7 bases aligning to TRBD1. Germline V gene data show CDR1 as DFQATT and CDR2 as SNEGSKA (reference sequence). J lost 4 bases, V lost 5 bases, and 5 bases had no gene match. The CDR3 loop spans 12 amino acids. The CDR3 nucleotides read TGCAGTGCTGCCGGACAGGCGTACGAGCAGTACTTC. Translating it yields CSAAGQAYEQYF.